This T cell receptor (beta chain) was observed in a study of OX40 agonist ivuxolimab in advanced cancers. Turning to the study itself: Eligibility admitted prior anti-PD-1, anti-PD-L1 or anti-CTLA-4 therapy; approximately 40% had some. Regarding the study as a whole: Circulating CD4+ and CD8+ T cells showed clonal expansion by week 6 at 0.1 to 3.0 mg/kg.

Patients were excluded for autoimmune disease history or systemic immunosuppression. Method: immunoSEQ multiplex PCR; TCRdb's copy keeps in-frame clones and lacks some. The sample lists around 95,000 clones, roughly 90% occurring once. About this clone: Its antigen is currently unknown.

V lost 4 bases and J 1 base, leaving 7 bases between the germline ends. The germline V gene encodes CDR1 LGHNA and CDR2 YSLEER. The CDR3 runs 14 residues. This TCR came from an adult with an advanced solid tumor such as melanoma, head and neck, liver or kidney cancer. The sequences come from CD4+ or CD8+ T cells sorted from blood, collected in a trial of the OX40 agonist ivuxolimab. This rearrangement joins TRBV4-3 to TRBJ2-2; possible D gene TRBD2, 6 bases. The CDR3 protein is CASSLSGNTGELFF. The CDR3 nucleotides are TGCGCCAGCAGCCTTAGCGGGAACACCGGGGAGCTGTTTTTT.